This TCR beta chain comes out of a study of T cell repertoires in cytomegalovirus infection. TCRdb redid the calling of the reads with MiXCR, one entry per CDR3 protein. The table has 200,000 or so distinct CDR3 sequences, approximately 19% seen once. Ten or more counts support this clonotype. V shed 5 bases and J 3 bases; nucleotides not matched to a gene: 4. CDR1 is SGHVS and CDR2 is FQNEAQ in the germline V gene. The CDR3 has 14 residues. The sample was PBMCs. This TCR was recovered from a human donor in good health (CMV status not recorded). Some clones in this sample may be carry-over from other donors' samples. J is TRBJ2-1 and V is TRBV7-8; 7 positions agree with TRBD2. The CDR3 nucleotides read TGTGCCAGCAGCCTTCAGCGGGACTACAATGAGCAGTTCTTC. Amino acids: CASSLQRDYNEQFF. Using reference TRBV7-8 and TRBJ2-1 for the parts outside the CDR3, the full variable domain is GAGVSQSPRYKVAKRGQDVALRCDPISGHVSLFWYQQALGQGPEFLTYFQNEAQLDKSGLPSDRFFAERPEGSVSTLKIQRTQQEDSAVYLCASSLQRDYNEQFFGPGTRLTVL.